This T cell receptor (beta chain) was retrieved from a study of response to subunit inactivated influenza vaccine (dated by TCRdb to the late 2010s). Broadly, across the study: To follow how T cells responded to a trivalent subunit inactivated influenza vaccine, the researchers relied on deep quantitative profiling of the T cell receptor repertoire. Results the study describes overall, beyond this receptor: It was suggested by the authors that each seasonal influenza vaccination may recruit only a limited number of new T cells.

A remark on this clonotype: The antigen it binds to is not known. The input lacks base qualities; no much larger clone sits a single base away.

Library creation used RT-PCR. TCRdb lists the instrument as Illumina HiSeq 2500. TCRdb's own reprocessing of the public reads used fastp at Q25 and MiXCR and kept productive beta chains. For every CDR3 protein sequence, its rows merge into one entry that carries the most common genes and DNA. Counted in this sample were fewer than 800,000 distinct CDR3 sequences; around a sixth of them appeared once. 9.5% to 13% of the sample is in the top ten clones. The germline V gene gives CDR1 as MDHEN and CDR2 as SYDVKM. The CDR3 starts with the cysteine, ends with the phenylalanine, and has 23 residues. Only the CDR3 DNA stays, 69 bases, in frame from base 1. V is pruned by 4 bases and J by 0 bases, leaving 22 bases of the junction without a gene match.

Specimen: PBMCs from blood, collected 11 to 12 days after vaccination. The source of this sequence is a man over 45 who received an inactivated influenza vaccine. Donor details come from another sample of the same person, matched by shared clones. The chain is made from TRBV28 and TRBJ2-3, and 13 bases in between align with TRBD2. The CDR3 region reads CASSSTGVSTRLAGGPSTDTQYF. In nucleotides, the sequence is TGTGCCAGCAGTTCTACAGGGGTCTCGACTCGACTAGCGGGGGGCCCTAGCACAGATACGCAGTATTTT.